The 2 T cell receptor beta chains reported below all come from one sample, sequenced in a study of chemoradiotherapy in HPV16-positive cancers. Assay: immunoSEQ multiplex PCR; the TCRdb copy retains only in-frame clones and omits some. The sample lists 40,000 or so clones; 75% to 85% were seen once. The sequencing used blood, collected from a patient who underwent chemoradiotherapy. The receptors come from a human donor with HPV-associated anogenital cancer.

The V call is TRBV5-1, the J call TRBJ1-5; a weak D match, TRBD1 (6 bases). The germline gives CDR1 SGHRS, CDR2 YFSETQ. The ends were cut back, 0 bases at V and 5 bases at J, with 9 bases in the middle. The CDR3 length is 14 residues. The CDR3 nucleotides are TGCGCCAGCAGCTTGGCAGGGGACGATCAGCCCCAGCATTTT. It translates to CASSLAGDDQPQHF.

The chain recombines TRBV5-5 with TRBJ1-2; D unresolved. V dropped 3 bases and J dropped 5 bases, with 14 bases sitting between them. The length of the CDR3 is 14 residues. CDR1 and CDR2 from the germline V gene are SGHKS and YYEKEE (reference sequence). Here the CDR3 reads CASSSIKRNYGYTF. The CDR3 region has the DNA TGTGCCAGCAGCTCTATCAAGAGGAATTATGGCTACACCTTC.